The 28 T cell receptor beta chains below all came from one sample that was sequenced in a study of human T cells and chemical hapten exposure. TCRdb recomputed calls from the RACE reads with MiXCR, one row per CDR3 protein. The data hold approximately 33,000 distinct CDR3 sequences, with 7% to 8.5% observed a single time. As for time point: healthy volunteer bleed at 2 weeks. Whole blood that had not been fractionated was the source of extracted total RNA. The source material was whole blood. The receptors here all came from a human donor in good health. Some clones in this sample may be carry-over from other donors' samples.

This clonotype turned up a few times. The chain combines TRBV28 with TRBJ2-1; D is possibly TRBD2 (6 bases). Germline V gene sequence: CDR1 MDHEN, CDR2 SYDVKM. With 4 bases removed from V and 4 bases from J, the gap between germline ends came to 17 bases. The CDR3 runs 16 residues. The CDR3 sequence is CASSSFRPGLYNEQFF. CDR3 nucleotide sequence: TGTGCCAGCAGTTCATTTAGGCCGGGACTTTACAATGAGCAGTTCTTC. Supplemented by reference TRBV28 and TRBJ2-1, the full variable domain reads DVKVTQSSRYLVKRTGEKVFLECVQDMDHENMFWYRQDPGLGLRLIYFSYDVKMKEKGDIPEGYSVSREKKERFSLILESASTNQTSMYLCASSSFRPGLYNEQFFGPGTRLTVL.

This clonotype came up many times. The genes are TRBV4-2 and TRBJ2-5; 11 bases are shared with TRBD2. The CDR3 has 19 amino acids. Germline trimming cut 1 base from V and 5 bases from J; bases unmatched to any gene: 15. Germline CDR1 is LGHNA and CDR2 is YNFKEQ. The chain's CDR3 is CASSQGLAGGYGVMETQYF. The CDR3 DNA follows: TGTGCCAGCAGCCAAGGGCTAGCGGGAGGTTATGGAGTGATGGAGACCCAGTACTTC.

This clonotype was recorded at least ten times. This chain uses TRBV7-9 with TRBJ1-4, with D tentatively TRBD1 (5 bases). V gave up 1 base and J gave up 4 bases, with 7 bases separating them. CDR3 size: 14 residues. Germline values: CDR1 SEHNR, CDR2 FQNEAQ (reference sequence). The CDR3 bases are TGTGCCAGCAGCTTAGGACAGAATAATGAAAAACTGTTTTTT. Translation gives CASSLGQNNEKLFF. Supplemented by reference TRBV7-9 and TRBJ1-4, the full variable domain reads DTGVSQNPRHKITKRGQNVTFRCDPISEHNRLYWYRQTLGQGPEFLTYFQNEAQLEKSRLLSDRFSAERPKGSFSTLEIQRTEQGDSAMYLCASSLGQNNEKLFFGSGTQLSVL.

The V call is TRBV2, the J call TRBJ2-5; TRBD2 matches at 7 bases. Germline V CDR1 and CDR2: SNHLY, FYNNEI. There are 15 residues in the CDR3. The ends lost 3 bases at V and 4 bases at J; junction bases unmatched: 8. The CDR3 coding sequence is TGTGCCAGCAGTGAGTATCCTAGCGGAGGAGAGACCCAGTACTTC. Residues: CASSEYPSGGETQYF.

The chain recombines TRBV6-1 with TRBJ1-1; 7 positions agree with TRBD1. The CDR3 is 16 amino acids. The V segment lost 6 bases and the J segment 1 base; nucleotides outside the gene matches: 11. Germline CDR1 reads MNHNS; CDR2 reads SASEGT. CDR3 DNA: TGTGCCAGCAGGGACAACAGGGGTGCGTGGAACACTGAAGCTTTCTTT. Translating it yields CASRDNRGAWNTEAFF.

This clonotype was recorded many times. The V call is TRBV28, the J call TRBJ1-1; D is ambiguous. Germline-derived CDR1 and CDR2 are MDHEN and SYDVKM. The CDR3 runs to 14 residues. Trimming cost V 5 bases and J 8 bases, with 18 bases left between them. The CDR3 region is CASSLLRTGTEAFF. CDR3 bases: TGTGCCAGCAGTCTTCTTCGGACCGGAACCGAAGCTTTCTTT.

This clonotype occurred many times. The chain combines TRBV7-2 with TRBJ1-1; tentatively, D is TRBD1 (6 bases). This CDR3 has 13 residues. CDR1 is SGHTA, CDR2 FQGNSA, per germline. Trimming cost V 3 bases and J 3 bases, with 8 bases left between them. The CDR3 reads CASSFHRDTEAFF. The DNA of the CDR3 is TGTGCCAGCAGCTTCCACAGGGACACTGAAGCTTTCTTT.

CDR3 protein: CASSYSICGQPQHF. The DNA of the CDR3 is TGTGCCAGCAGTTACTCGATATGTGGTCAGCCCCAGCATTTT. The J gene is TRBJ1-5, the V gene TRBV6-5; the D is unclear. Germline-derived CDR1 and CDR2 are MNHEY and SVGAGI. This CDR3 spans 14 amino acids. V lost 0 bases to trimming and J lost 6 bases, with 9 bases between them.

This clonotype was seen more than once but under ten times. CDR3 nucleotide sequence: TGTGCCAGTAGTATAGATCGCTCAGGACCCTCGGGCAATCAGCCCCAGCATTTT. Amino acid sequence: CASSIDRSGPSGNQPQHF. The chain recombines TRBV19 with TRBJ1-5; D uncertain. There are 18 residues in the CDR3. V was cut by 0 bases and J by 2 bases, with 17 bases left in between. Germline V gene data show CDR1 as LNHDA and CDR2 as SQIVND (reference sequence).

This clonotype was counted only a few times. J is TRBJ1-5 and V is TRBV7-9; perhaps TRBD1 as D (5 bases). Germline lookup yields CDR1 SEHNR and CDR2 FQNEAQ (reference sequence). The length of the CDR3 is 15 residues. Trimming left V 5 bases short and J 5 bases short, with 16 bases between. The DNA for the CDR3 is TGTGCCAGCAGCCGGGACTCTCCTGGAGATCAGCCCCAGCATTTT. Translating gives CASSRDSPGDQPQHF.

The table lists this clonotype with many counts. The chain joins TRBV20-1 to TRBJ2-1, with D possibly being TRBD2 (6 bases). CDR1 and CDR2 (germline): DFQATT, SNEGSKA (reference sequence). This CDR3 comprises 14 residues. V was cut by 0 bases and J by 0 bases, with 6 bases left in between. As DNA, the CDR3 is TGCAGTGCTAGAGACGGGAGCTCCTACAATGAGCAGTTCTTC. Translation gives CSARDGSSYNEQFF.

This clonotype was detected a few times. Here the CDR3 reads CASSLVTHGENIQYF. The DNA of the CDR3 is TGTGCCAGCAGTTTAGTGACACATGGGGAAAACATTCAGTACTTC. This chain connects TRBV12-3 or TRBV12-4 to TRBJ2-4; D not certain. V was trimmed by 1 base and J by 5 bases, leaving 12 bases between them. The CDR3 extends over 15 amino acids.

The chain is built from TRBV12-3 or TRBV12-4 and TRBJ2-3, with D tentatively TRBD1 (6 bases). Trimming pared 3 bases from V and 4 bases from J, leaving 14 bases between. The CDR3 consists of 15 residues. CDR3 sequence reads: CASSFQGMGPDTQYF. The DNA for the CDR3 is TGTGCCAGCAGTTTCCAGGGGATGGGGCCAGATACGCAGTATTTT.

The gene calls are TRBV20-1 and TRBJ1-5; no reliable D call. With 0 bases removed from V and 5 bases from J, the gap between germline ends came to 8 bases. Germline lookup yields CDR1 DFQATT and CDR2 SNEGSKA (reference sequence). The CDR3 is 13 amino acids. As DNA, the CDR3 is TGCAGTGCTAGAGAGACCTGCGATCAGCCCCAGCATTTT. Amino acids: CSARETCDQPQHF.

This clonotype occurred a few times. The chain employs TRBV9 and TRBJ2-7; 9 nucleotides match TRBD1. J was trimmed by 4 bases and V by 0 bases; bases with no gene match: 2. This CDR3 contains 14 residues. Germline V lookup: CDR1 SGDLS, CDR2 YYNGEE. The CDR3 region has the DNA TGTGCCAGCAGCGTAGGAGACAGGGGGTACGAGCAGTACTTC. It yields the protein CASSVGDRGYEQYF.

This clonotype is labeled as medium-sized. This rearrangement joins TRBV6-2 or TRBV6-3 to TRBJ2-3; D is possibly TRBD2 (6 bases). The CDR3 has 16 residues. V was shortened by 0 bases and J by 6 bases, with 16 bases between the two germline ends. The germline gives CDR1 MNHEY, CDR2 SVGEGT. The CDR3, as DNA: TGTGCCAGCAGTTACTCGCCGGGAGAGGGTAACGATACGCAGTATTTT. Encoded protein: CASSYSPGEGNDTQYF.

This clonotype was seen only a few times. The chain joins TRBV29-1 to TRBJ2-7; TRBD1 aligns across 10 bases. V lost 7 bases and J lost 3; bases outside the gene matches: 6. Per the germline V gene, CDR1 is SQVTM and CDR2 is ANQGSEA. This CDR3 spans 13 amino acids. CDR3 region: CSASGQGDYEQYF. The CDR3 DNA sequence: TGCAGCGCCAGCGGACAGGGGGACTACGAGCAGTACTTC.

This clonotype was seen many times. The J gene is TRBJ1-1, the V gene TRBV7-9; D call uncertain. V lost 1 base and J 6 bases, leaving 12 bases between the germline ends. Germline V gene sequence: CDR1 SEHNR, CDR2 FQNEAQ (reference sequence). The CDR3 is made up of 14 amino acids. The CDR3 bases are TGTGCCAGCAGCTTAGTGCGGAGAACGGCTGAAGCTTTCTTT. This translates into CASSLVRRTAEAFF.

This clonotype was observed at least ten times. The chain recombines TRBV5-1 with TRBJ2-1, with TRBD2 matching over 11 bases. Germline V CDR1 and CDR2: SGHRS, YFSETQ. The CDR3 extends over 14 amino acids. Trimming cost V 4 bases and J 9 bases; bases outside gene matches: 6. CDR3 residues: CASSKTSGVPEQFF. CDR3 DNA sequence: TGCGCCAGCAGCAAGACTAGCGGGGTACCTGAGCAGTTCTTC.

This clonotype was recorded at least ten times. The chain recombines TRBV28 with TRBJ1-1, with D maybe TRBD1 (5 bases). Germline V gene data show CDR1 as MDHEN and CDR2 as SYDVKM. V was cut by 5 bases and J by 8 bases, with 9 bases left in between. This CDR3 spans 11 amino acids. Written as DNA, the CDR3 is TGTGCCAGCAGTAGGGACCGAGAAGCTTTCTTT. It specifies CASSRDREAFF.

This clonotype was seen ten or more times. The chain employs TRBV21-1 and TRBJ2-3. TRBV21-1 is a known pseudogene. The CDR3 extends over 14 amino acids. As DNA, the CDR3 is TGTGCCAGCAGCAACTACCTTAGCACAGATACGCAGTATTTT. The encoded protein is CASSNYLSTDTQYF.

Many counts were recorded for this clonotype. The chain uses TRBV27 and TRBJ2-3; the D is unclear. This CDR3 has 13 residues. Germline values: CDR1 MNHEY, CDR2 SMNVEV (reference sequence). V was shortened by 0 bases and J by 7 bases, with 8 bases between the two germline ends. As DNA, the CDR3 is TGTGCCAGCAGTTTATCGACTCTTAATACGCAGTATTTT. Translated: CASSLSTLNTQYF.

In its sample, this clonotype was seen many times. The V and J genes are TRBV14 and TRBJ2-4, with D unclear. This CDR3 is built from 13 residues. The germline CDR1 and CDR2 sequences are SGHDN and FVKESK. V shed 0 bases and J shed 8 bases, with 8 bases lying between them. The CDR3 loop reads CASSQEPGYIQYF. In DNA form, the CDR3 reads TGTGCCAGCAGCCAAGAGCCGGGTTACATTCAGTACTTC.

The chain has TRBV7-2 and TRBJ1-5; tentatively, D is TRBD1 (5 bases). Per germline, CDR1 SGHTA and CDR2 FQGNSA. Trimming stripped 1 base from V and 5 bases from J, with 12 bases between. This CDR3 has 15 amino acids. CDR3 coding DNA: TGTGCCAGCAGCTTAGGGGCGGACATCTATCAGCCCCAGCATTTT. Its protein is CASSLGADIYQPQHF.

This clonotype was detected many times. The chain employs TRBV28 and TRBJ2-3, with 10 positions matching TRBD2. The CDR3 is made up of 15 amino acids. Germline V gives CDR1 MDHEN, CDR2 SYDVKM. Trimming cost V 3 bases and J 3 bases; bases outside gene matches: 3. CDR3 protein: CASSFLAGETDTQYF. DNA for the CDR3: TGTGCCAGCAGTTTCCTAGCGGGGGAGACAGATACGCAGTATTTT. Variable domain in full (rest from reference TRBV28 and TRBJ2-3): DVKVTQSSRYLVKRTGEKVFLECVQDMDHENMFWYRQDPGLGLRLIYFSYDVKMKEKGDIPEGYSVSREKKERFSLILESASTNQTSMYLCASSFLAGETDTQYFGPGTRLTVL.

In this sample, this clonotype turned up a few times. The genes are TRBV2 and TRBJ1-1; possibly TRBD1 for D (5 bases). The germline V and J ends were trimmed by 4 bases and 3 bases, with 12 bases remaining between them. The CDR3 extends over 14 amino acids. The germline CDR1 and CDR2 sequences are SNHLY and FYNNEI. The CDR3 coding sequence is TGTGCCAGCAGTGTTGGGGGTCGGCACACTGAAGCTTTCTTT. Its translation is CASSVGGRHTEAFF.

This rearrangement joins TRBV30 to TRBJ1-1, with 8 bases aligning to TRBD1. This CDR3 has 15 amino acids. Trimming took 1 base from V and 10 from J; bases not matched to a gene: 14. Germline CDR1 GTSNPN, CDR2 SVGIG (reference sequence). The CDR3 reads CAWSDPGRGRLGAFF. DNA for the CDR3: TGTGCCTGGAGTGACCCCGGCAGGGGGCGATTAGGAGCTTTCTTT.

This clonotype showed up just a few times. CDR3 in amino acids: CASSIGGSSSYNEQFF. The DNA for the CDR3 is TGTGCCAGTAGTATCGGCGGGAGCTCCTCCTACAATGAGCAGTTCTTC. The J gene is TRBJ2-1, the V gene TRBV19; 7 bases are shared with TRBD2. Looked up from germline, CDR1 is LNHDA and CDR2 is SQIVND (reference sequence). This CDR3 spans 16 amino acids. Unmatched junction bases numbered 5, after V lost 3 bases and J lost 0 bases.